This T cell receptor beta chain was recorded in a study of a mutant IDH1 vaccine in newly diagnosed glioma. TCRdb's table, derived via immunoSEQ multiplex PCR, lists solely in-frame clones and lacks some. The sample has tens of thousands of clones, about four fifths seen once. Looked up from germline, CDR1 is LNHDA and CDR2 is SQIVND (reference sequence). The V end was cut by 9 bases, the J end by 0 bases, with 6 bases between. The CDR3 extends over 13 amino acids. On this clone itself: Its antigen is unidentified.

The time point is: week 35, safety follow-up. Every vaccine dose comprised 300 ug of mutant IDH1 20-mer peptide plus topical imiquimod. The V call is TRBV19, the J call TRBJ2-6, with D uncertain. The clonotype was recovered from a woman in her thirties or forties with glioma. Some clones in this sample may be carry-over from other donors' samples. This specimen was PBMCs, taken from a glioma patient whose treatment included an IDH1 peptide vaccine. CDR3 loop: CASQISGANVLTF. CDR3 in DNA: TGTGCCAGCCAGATCTCTGGGGCCAACGTCCTGACTTTC.